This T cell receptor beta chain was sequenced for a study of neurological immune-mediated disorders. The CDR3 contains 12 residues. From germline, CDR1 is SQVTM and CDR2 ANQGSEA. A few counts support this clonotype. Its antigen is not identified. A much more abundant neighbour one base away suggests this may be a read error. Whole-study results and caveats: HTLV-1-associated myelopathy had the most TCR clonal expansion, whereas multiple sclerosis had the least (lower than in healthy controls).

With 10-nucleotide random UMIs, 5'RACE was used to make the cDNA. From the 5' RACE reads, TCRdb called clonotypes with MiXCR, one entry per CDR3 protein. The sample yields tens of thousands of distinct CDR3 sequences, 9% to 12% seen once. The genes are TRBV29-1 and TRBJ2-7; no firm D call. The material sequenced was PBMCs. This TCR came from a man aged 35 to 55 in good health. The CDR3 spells CSVGRIPYEKYF. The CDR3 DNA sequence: TGCAGCGTTGGCAGGATCCCCTACGAGAAGTACTTC.